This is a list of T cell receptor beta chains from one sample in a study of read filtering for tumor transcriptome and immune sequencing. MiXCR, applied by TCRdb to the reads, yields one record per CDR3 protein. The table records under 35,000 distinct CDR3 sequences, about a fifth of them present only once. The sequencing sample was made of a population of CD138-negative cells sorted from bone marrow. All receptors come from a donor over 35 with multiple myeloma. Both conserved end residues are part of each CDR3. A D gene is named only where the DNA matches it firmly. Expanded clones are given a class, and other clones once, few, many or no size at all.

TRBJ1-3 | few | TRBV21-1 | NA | TGTGCCAGCAGCAAACACGAGGGGGGAAACACCATATATTTT | CASSKHEGGNTIYF
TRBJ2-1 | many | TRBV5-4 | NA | TGTGCCAGCAGCTTGGGGGGGCCGGACAATGAGCAGTTCTTC | CASSLGGPDNEQFF
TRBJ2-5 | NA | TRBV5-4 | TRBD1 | TGTGCCAGCAGCTTGGAATGGAGTGGGCCAGGGGGCGCCGCCCAGTACTTC | CASSLEWSGPGGAAQYF
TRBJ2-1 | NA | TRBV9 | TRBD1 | TGTGCCAGCGGCGTAGGTCTAGGGGGCTACAGTGAGCAGTTCTTC | CASGVGLGGYSEQFF
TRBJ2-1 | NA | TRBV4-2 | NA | TGTGCCAGCAGCCGAAGGGCCGGAGGGCGGGACAATGAGCAGTTCTTC | CASSRRAGGRDNEQFF
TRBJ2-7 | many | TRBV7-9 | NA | TGTGCCAGCAGCCAAACCCGGGACACTGACTACGAGCAGTACTTC | CASSQTRDTDYEQYF
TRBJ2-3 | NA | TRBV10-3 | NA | TGCGCCATCAGTGTCACCCAGGTTTCGAGCGGAGGGACAGATACGCAGTATTTT | CAISVTQVSSGGTDTQYF
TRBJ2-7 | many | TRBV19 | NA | TGTGCCAGTAGCGGCGGACAGTCCCATTCCTACGAGCAGTACTTC | CASSGGQSHSYEQYF
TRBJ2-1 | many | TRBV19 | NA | TGTGCCAGTAGTATAGGAGCTTACAATGAGCAGTTCTTC | CASSIGAYNEQFF
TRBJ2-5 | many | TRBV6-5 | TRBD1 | TGTGCCAGCAGTGGGACAGGGCGGGAGACCCAGTACTTC | CASSGTGRETQYF
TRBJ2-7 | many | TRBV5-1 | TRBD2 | TGCGCCAGCAGCTTTACTAGCGGGGGGGCTAGCGCCTACGAGCAGTACTTC | CASSFTSGGASAYEQYF
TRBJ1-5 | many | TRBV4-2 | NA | TGTGCCAGCAGCCAAGAGGGGGTTGGCCAGCCCCAGCATTTT | CASSQEGVGQPQHF
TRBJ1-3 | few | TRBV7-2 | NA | TGTGCCAGCAGCATAGACCCAAGCCCCTCTGGAAACACCATATATTTT | CASSIDPSPSGNTIYF